Listed below are T cell receptor beta chains from one sample, sequenced in a study of blood T cell repertoires in COVID-19. Profiling relied on immunoSEQ multiplex PCR, and the TCRdb table lists in-frame clones only, not all of them. The sample comprises 200,000 or so clones, 84% of which are singletons, and 1.8% rests with the top ten. The sample taken for sequencing was PBMCs or T cells enriched from blood (not recorded which). The receptors were sampled from a man aged 55 to 70 who had recovered from COVID-19. CDR3s include the opening cysteine and the closing phenylalanine or tryptophan. A D gene is named only where the DNA matches it firmly. Not all rows give a size; the values are once, few, many and, for expanded clones, a class.

v_call	j_call	d_call	clone_size	cdr3_nt	cdr3_aa
TRBV7-2	TRBJ1-6	NA	NA	TGTGCCAGCAGCTTAGTTGGCGGTGCTGGTTCACCCCTCCACTTT	CASSLVGGAGSPLHF
TRBV2	TRBJ1-2	NA	NA	TGTGCCAGCAGTGAGGAACAGGCCTCTATCTATGGCTACACCTTC	CASSEEQASIYGYTF
TRBV29-1	TRBJ1-1	TRBD1	few	TGCAGCGTTGAAAAGAGGACAGGGATGAACACTGAAGCTTTCTTT	CSVEKRTGMNTEAFF
TRBV5-6	TRBJ1-2	TRBD1	NA	TGTGCCAGCAGCTTTAAGTGGACAGGGGGCGGTGGCTACACCTTC	CASSFKWTGGGGYTF
TRBV19	TRBJ1-2	TRBD1	NA	TGTGCCAGTAGTATTGCTTCGGACAGGGCTAGCTATGGCTACACCTTC	CASSIASDRASYGYTF
TRBV5-1	TRBJ2-1	NA	NA	TGCGCCAGCAGCTTGGGCACTAGCGAGCAGTTCTTC	CASSLGTSEQFF
TRBV21-1	TRBJ2-5	NA	once	TGTGCCAGCAGCAAAAACGGGGGACAGGGTGAAGAGACCCAGTACTTC	CASSKNGGQGEETQYF
TRBV21-1	TRBJ2-7	NA	NA	TGTGCCAGCAGCAAAGGAGGGCGCCGCGAGGAGCAGTACTTC	CASSKGGRREEQYF
TRBV5-1	TRBJ2-5	TRBD2	NA	TGCGCCAGCAGCTTGGACCCACTAATGCCGGGACTAGCGGGGGTGGAGACCCAGTACTTC	CASSLDPLMPGLAGVETQYF
TRBV5-1	TRBJ2-6	TRBD1	NA	TGCGCCAGCAGCTTGGCCACAGGGGAGTCTGGGGCCAACGTCCTGACTTTC	CASSLATGESGANVLTF
TRBV7-2	TRBJ1-1	NA	NA	TGTGCCAGCAGCTTAAGGGGGTTTGACACTGAAGCTTTCTTT	CASSLRGFDTEAFF
TRBV6-5	TRBJ1-2	TRBD1	NA	TGTGCCAGCAGTTTGGACAGGGACTATGGCTACACCTTC	CASSLDRDYGYTF
TRBV4-2	TRBJ2-5	NA	NA	TGTGCCAGCAGCCAAGAAAACGACAGGTGGGCGACCCAGTACTTC	CASSQENDRWATQYF
TRBV5-1	TRBJ1-2	TRBD1	NA	TGCGCCAGCAGCTTGAGACAGGGGGTAAACTATGGCTACACCTTC	CASSLRQGVNYGYTF
TRBV19	TRBJ1-5	TRBD1	NA	TGTGCCAGTAGTGTCACGGGGACAGGGGCGGATAGCAATCAGCCCCAGCATTTT	CASSVTGTGADSNQPQHF
TRBV19	TRBJ2-3	TRBD1	NA	TGTGCCAGTAGCGACAGGGGTCGGGGAACAGATACGCAGTATTTT	CASSDRGRGTDTQYF
TRBV7-2	TRBJ2-1	TRBD2	once	TGTGCCAGCAGCTTAGCGCTACGGGAGGCCAAGGGATACAATGAGCAGTTCTTC	CASSLALREAKGYNEQFF
TRBV7-2	TRBJ2-7	TRBD2	NA	TGTGCCAGCAGCCGCGGGGGGGGTACGGTTTACGAGCAGTACTTC	CASSRGGGTVYEQYF
TRBV6-4	TRBJ2-2	NA	NA	TGTGCCAGCAGCGTTGGACAGAACACCGGGGAGCTGTTTTTT	CASSVGQNTGELFF
TRBV19	TRBJ2-3	NA	NA	TGTGCCAGTAGCACAATGGATACGCAGTATTTT	CASSTMDTQYF
TRBV10-2	TRBJ1-1	NA	NA	TGCGCCAGCAGAGGAGTGAACACTGAAGCTTTCTTT	CASRGVNTEAFF
TRBV4-1	TRBJ1-5	NA	once	TGCGCCAGCAGCCAAGATCCGGGGGAAAGGGGAAGCAATCAGCCCCAGCATTTT	CASSQDPGERGSNQPQHF
TRBV12-3/TRBV12-4	TRBJ2-1	NA	NA	TGTGCCAGCAGCCTAGGGGACTCCCCCTTCTTC	CASSLGDSPFF
TRBV12-3/TRBV12-4	TRBJ2-5	NA	NA	TGTGCCAGCAGTTTAAACAGGGTAGAGACCCAGTACTTC	CASSLNRVETQYF